This note documents a single TCR beta chain sequence. This record belongs to a study of technical replicates of blood from a handful of donors. Deletions cut 6 bases from V and 6 bases from J, with 11 bases between. CDR1 and CDR2 (germline): MNHEY, SMNVEV (reference sequence). The CDR3 loop spans 12 amino acids. The table came from immunoSEQ multiplex PCR; TCRdb's copy has only in-frame clones and leaves some out. The table has under 90,000 clones, 85% to 95% seen once; the top ten hold approximately 0.25%. The sequence was obtained from a human donor in good health. The V and J genes are TRBV27 and TRBJ1-2; D unresolved. Sample: T cells isolated from PBMCs. The CDR3 DNA sequence: TGTGCCAGCAGAATGGGGAGTAATGGCTACACCTTC. It is translated as CASRMGSNGYTF.